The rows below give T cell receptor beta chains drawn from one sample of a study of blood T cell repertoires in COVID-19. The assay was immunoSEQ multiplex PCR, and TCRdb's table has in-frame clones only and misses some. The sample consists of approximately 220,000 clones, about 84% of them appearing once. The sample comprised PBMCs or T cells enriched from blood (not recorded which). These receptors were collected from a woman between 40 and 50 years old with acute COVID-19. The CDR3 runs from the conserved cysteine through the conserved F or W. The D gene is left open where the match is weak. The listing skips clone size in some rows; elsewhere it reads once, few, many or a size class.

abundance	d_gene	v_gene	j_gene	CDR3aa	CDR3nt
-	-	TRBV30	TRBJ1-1	CAWSHSMNTEAFF	TGTGCCTGGAGCCACAGCATGAACACTGAAGCTTTCTTT
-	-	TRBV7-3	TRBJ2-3	CASSLTILDTQYF	TGTGCCAGCAGCTTAACTATCCTGGATACGCAGTATTTT
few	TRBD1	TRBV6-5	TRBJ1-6	CASSYSPGGNSPLHF	TGTGCCAGCAGTTACTCGCCAGGGGGAAATTCACCCCTCCACTTT
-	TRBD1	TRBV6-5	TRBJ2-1	CASSTGTGVGDEQFF	TGTGCCAGCAGTACCGGGACAGGGGTTGGGGATGAGCAGTTCTTC
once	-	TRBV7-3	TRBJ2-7	CASSLSAGYEQYF	TGTGCCAGCAGCTTATCGGCAGGCTACGAGCAGTACTTC
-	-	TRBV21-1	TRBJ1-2	CASSKPSWGGDGYTF	TGTGCCAGCAGCAAACCCAGTTGGGGGGGGGATGGCTACACCTTC
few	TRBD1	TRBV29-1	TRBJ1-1	CSARTGQTNTEAFF	TGCAGCGCTCGAACGGGACAGACGAACACTGAAGCTTTCTTT
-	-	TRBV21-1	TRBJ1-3	CASSKPLNRDF	TGTGCCAGCAGCAAACCCTTGAACCGGGATTTT
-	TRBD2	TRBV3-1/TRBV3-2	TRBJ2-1	CASSQGGLAGAGEQFF	TGTGCCAGCAGCCAGGGAGGACTAGCGGGAGCAGGTGAGCAGTTCTTC
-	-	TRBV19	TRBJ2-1	CASSPFYGVTYNEQFF	TGTGCCAGTAGTCCCTTCTACGGGGTAACCTACAATGAGCAGTTCTTC
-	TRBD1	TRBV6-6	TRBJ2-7	CASTPGDSVSYEQYF	TGTGCCAGCACCCCCGGGGACAGTGTCTCCTACGAGCAGTACTTC
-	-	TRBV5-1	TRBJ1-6	CASSFDSNNSPLHF	TGCGCCAGCAGCTTCGACAGTAATAATTCACCCCTCCACTTT
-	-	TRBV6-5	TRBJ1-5	CASSPWASTNQPQHF	TGTGCCAGCAGTCCCTGGGCTTCGACCAATCAGCCCCAGCATTTT
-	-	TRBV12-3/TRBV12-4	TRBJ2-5	CASSLGQKETQYF	TGTGCCAGCAGTTTAGGACAGAAAGAGACCCAGTACTTC
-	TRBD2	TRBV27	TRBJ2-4	CASSPLTGLAESKNIQYF	TGTGCCAGCAGTCCCCTCACAGGACTAGCGGAGTCAAAAAACATTCAGTACTTC
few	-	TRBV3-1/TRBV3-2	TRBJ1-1	CASSQEEGLNTEAFF	TGTGCCAGCAGCCAAGAGGAGGGGCTGAACACTGAAGCTTTCTTT
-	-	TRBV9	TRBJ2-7	CASSAENEQYF	TGTGCCAGCAGCGCAGAAAACGAGCAGTACTTC